The 28 T cell receptor beta chains listed next were all sequenced from one sample in a study of T cell changes during pregnancy in multiple sclerosis (dated by TCRdb to the late 2010s). Library method: the immunoSEQ multiplex PCR assay. In TCRdb, the immuneACCESS table is reduced to in-frame sequences with V and J assigned. These tables do not hold every clone; where another copy was compared, an unresolved V gene accounts for under half, and the others remain unexplained. The table for this sample lists roughly 41,000 clones; about 88% of them were counted only once. The ten largest clones represent more than 0.6% of the sample. Sequenced material: CD4+ T cells from peripheral blood mononuclear cells, taken in the first trimester of pregnancy. The receptors were gathered from a female donor with multiple sclerosis, enrolled in a pregnancy study.

The J gene is TRBJ2-2, the V gene TRBV5-1; 11 positions match TRBD2. The CDR3 runs 22 residues. V shed 1 base, J shed 1 base, and the junction held 18 bases outside the gene matches. CDR1 SGHRS and CDR2 YFSETQ come from the germline V gene. The CDR3 coding sequence is TGCGCCAGCAGCTTGCGACCCAGGGTGGTGCTAGCGGGAGGCAAGAACACCGGGGAGCTGTTTTTT. Its protein is CASSLRPRVVLAGGKNTGELFF.

The chain links TRBV5-5 to TRBJ1-2; D is possibly TRBD1 (5 bases). The CDR3 extends over 12 amino acids. Germline CDR1 reads SGHKS; CDR2 reads YYEKEE (reference sequence). The V gene lost 2 bases and the J gene lost 8 bases, with 10 bases spanning the gap. The CDR3 DNA follows: TGTGCCAGCAGCTTTCAGGGTACGGGCTACACCTTC. It encodes CASSFQGTGYTF.

V is TRBV28 and J is TRBJ1-4; D perhaps matches TRBD1 (5 bases). This CDR3 region has 15 residues. Germline-derived CDR1 and CDR2 are MDHEN and SYDVKM. V was cut by 7 bases and J by 8 bases, with 20 bases left in between. This CDR3 is CASKLGDPGGEKLFF. CDR3 nucleotides: TGTGCCAGCAAATTGGGGGACCCGGGAGGGGAAAAACTGTTTTTT.

V and J are TRBV6-1 and TRBJ1-5; tentative D call: TRBD1 (6 bases). Between the trimmed V and J ends, which lost 2 bases and 4 bases, there was a span of 12 bases. This CDR3 has 15 residues. The germline V gene has CDR1 MNHNS and CDR2 SASEGT. CDR3 sequence (DNA): TGTGCCAGCAGTGAACCCAACAGGGTGAATCAGCCCCAGCATTTT. This gives the protein CASSEPNRVNQPQHF.

This chain links TRBV5-4 with TRBJ1-2; D is perhaps TRBD1 (5 bases). The CDR3 length is 15 residues. The germline CDR1 and CDR2 sequences are SGHNT and YYREEE (reference sequence). The germline V and J ends were trimmed by 0 bases and 8 bases, with 17 bases remaining between them. The CDR3 is CASSLGGERDRGYTF. The CDR3 DNA reads TGTGCCAGCAGCTTGGGGGGGGAGCGTGATCGGGGCTACACCTTC. The variable domain in full, with the rest retrieved from reference TRBV5-4 and TRBJ1-2, is ETGVTQSPTHLIKTRGQQVTLRCSSQSGHNTVSWYQQALGQGPQFIFQYYREEENGRGNFPPRFSGLQFPNYSSELNVNALELDDSALYLCASSLGGERDRGYTFGSGTRLTVV.

The rearrangement uses TRBV29-1 and TRBJ2-5; 8 bases align to TRBD1. This CDR3 has 15 amino acids. Germline V CDR1 and CDR2: SQVTM, ANQGSEA. V gave up 4 bases and J gave up 1 base; unmatched junction bases: 8. The CDR3 is CSVVRGLLFQETQYF. Here the CDR3 DNA reads TGCAGCGTTGTCAGGGGGCTTCTATTCCAAGAGACCCAGTACTTC.

V is TRBV7-2 and J is TRBJ2-3, with D perhaps TRBD2 (7 bases). The V end was cut by 5 bases, the J end by 1 base, with 19 bases between. This CDR3 region has 17 residues. CDR1 is SGHTA, CDR2 FQGNSA, per germline. The CDR3 loop is CASSQSRVGGRTDTQYF. In nucleotides, the CDR3 is TGTGCCAGCAGCCAATCCCGTGTGGGGGGGCGCACAGATACGCAGTATTTT.

This clone came up once. The J gene is TRBJ1-2, the V gene TRBV20-1, with 7 nucleotides matching TRBD1. V lost 1 base, J lost 11 bases, and 4 bases stayed unmatched. The CDR3 loop spans 11 amino acids. Germline V CDR1 and CDR2: DFQATT, SNEGSKA (reference sequence). CDR3 region: CSARGQGIYTF. The CDR3 DNA reads as TGCAGTGCTAGAGGACAGGGTATATACACCTTC.

CDR3 amino acids: CASSFWTRGNQPQHF. The CDR3 nucleotides read TGTGCCAGCAGCTTTTGGACTAGAGGCAATCAGCCCCAGCATTTT. This chain joins TRBV5-6 and TRBJ1-5; D is ambiguous. The CDR3 contains 15 residues. The germline V gene has CDR1 SGHDT and CDR2 YYEEEE. V lost 2 bases and J 2 bases, leaving 11 bases between the germline ends.

This CDR3 reads CASSPRTSSYEQYF. CDR3 coding DNA: TGTGCCAGCAGCCCTCGGACTAGCTCCTACGAGCAGTACTTC. The chain links TRBV7-9 to TRBJ2-7; 7 bases map to TRBD2. Per germline, CDR1 SEHNR and CDR2 FQNEAQ (reference sequence). CDR3 length: 14 residues. V was pared by 5 bases and J by 0 bases, with 4 bases of the junction left unmatched.

This chain connects TRBV5-4 to TRBJ1-2; 7 bases map to TRBD1. Germline V lookup: CDR1 SGHNT, CDR2 YYREEE (reference sequence). This CDR3 has 13 residues. V lost 6 bases, J lost 4 bases, and 6 bases stayed unmatched. CDR3: CASKEGAIYGYTF. CDR3 nucleotide sequence: TGTGCCAGCAAGGAGGGGGCAATCTATGGCTACACCTTC.

The chain uses TRBV9 and TRBJ2-3; the match to TRBD1 covers 10 bases. In germline, CDR1 is SGDLS, CDR2 YYNGEE. The V and J ends lost 4 bases and 4 bases, in that order; junction bases with no gene match: 12. The CDR3 consists of 17 residues. CDR3 amino acids: CASSPDAGTGASDTQYF. As DNA, the CDR3 is TGTGCCAGCAGCCCAGACGCGGGGACAGGGGCGTCAGATACGCAGTATTTT.

The chain employs TRBV2 and TRBJ2-5, with 12 bases matching TRBD2. Near its end, the DNA agrees better with TRBJ2-7, so the J call may be wrong. Germline V CDR1 and CDR2: SNHLY, FYNNEI. The CDR3 extends over 15 amino acids. CDR3 amino acids: CASSEQLAGGHEQYF. For the CDR3, the DNA is TGTGCCAGCAGTGAACAACTAGCGGGAGGCCACGAGCAGTACTTC.

This clone was recorded once. V and J are TRBV6-1 and TRBJ2-1, with TRBD1 identical over 9 bases. The germline V gene has CDR1 MNHNS and CDR2 SASEGT. The junction had 22 bases not matched to a gene; V was cut back by 10 bases and J by 15 bases. This CDR3 has 15 amino acids. The CDR3 is CATRNRGQGTTGWFF. Written as DNA, the CDR3 is TGTGCCACCCGGAATCGCGGACAGGGGACCACCGGGTGGTTCTTC.

J is TRBJ1-5 and V is TRBV4-1; no clear D. CDR3 length: 15 residues. The ends were cut back, 0 bases at V and 4 bases at J, with 10 bases in the middle. CDR1 is MGHRA, CDR2 YSYEKL, per germline. CDR3 amino acids: CASSQEGGRNQPQHF. The CDR3, as DNA: TGCGCCAGCAGCCAAGAGGGAGGTCGAAATCAGCCCCAGCATTTT.

The rearrangement joins TRBV6-6 to TRBJ2-2; perhaps TRBD1 as D (6 bases). V was clipped by 7 bases and J by 1 base, with 16 bases between them. Germline assignment: CDR1 MNHNY and CDR2 SVGAGI (reference sequence). CDR3 length equals 16 residues. DNA for the CDR3: TGTGCCAGCAACTCCGCCGGGACATTGAACACCGGGGAGCTGTTTTTT. The encoded protein is CASNSAGTLNTGELFF.

The rearrangement links TRBV18 to TRBJ2-3; D is perhaps TRBD1 (6 bases). V lost 7 bases to trimming and J lost 4 bases, with 18 bases between them. Germline V gives CDR1 KGHSH, CDR2 LQKENI. The CDR3 consists of 15 residues. Here the CDR3 DNA reads TGTGCCAGCTTTCGGACAGAGGGATCTTCAGATACGCAGTATTTT. It specifies CASFRTEGSSDTQYF.

The V call is TRBV5-1, the J call TRBJ1-1; D perhaps matches TRBD1 (5 bases). The CDR3 extends over 14 amino acids. V lost 0 bases to trimming and J lost 0 bases, with 6 bases between them. From germline, CDR1 is SGHRS and CDR2 YFSETQ. DNA for the CDR3: TGCGCCAGCAGCTTGGCCAGGGTGAACACTGAAGCTTTCTTT. It is translated as CASSLARVNTEAFF.

This clone appeared a single time. V and J are TRBV10-1 and TRBJ2-1; 15 nucleotides match TRBD2. The CDR3 length is 16 residues. The ends lost 8 bases at V and 7 bases at J; junction bases unmatched: 9. Germline values: CDR1 WNHNN, CDR2 SYGVQD (reference sequence). The CDR3 sequence is CASRRGTSGRSNEQFF. The CDR3 region has the DNA TGCGCCAGCCGAAGGGGGACTAGCGGGAGGTCGAATGAGCAGTTCTTC.

The rearrangement joins TRBV19 to TRBJ1-5, with a weak D call TRBD1 (6 bases). V lost 5 bases, J lost 2 bases, and 19 bases lay in between. Germline CDR1 is LNHDA and CDR2 is SQIVND (reference sequence). This CDR3 contains 17 residues. The DNA of the CDR3 is TGTGCCAGTAGTCAAGGGGGGGCCTTACGGGGCAATCAGCCCCAGCATTTT. This sequence encodes CASSQGGALRGNQPQHF.

The CDR3 DNA reads TGTGCCAGTAGAGGACAGGGGGGATCTAGCGGGGGACTCACCGGGGAGCTGTTTTTT. As protein: CASRGQGGSSGGLTGELFF. This chain links TRBV19 with TRBJ2-2; D is possibly TRBD1 or TRBD2 (10 bases each). In germline, CDR1 is LNHDA, CDR2 SQIVND (reference sequence). Trimming shortened V by 6 bases and J by 4 bases, and 27 bases separated the two germline ends. The CDR3 is 19 amino acids.

The J gene is TRBJ1-2, the V gene TRBV28; TRBD1 might be the D (6 bases). Germline CDR1 is MDHEN and CDR2 is SYDVKM. V dropped 8 bases and J dropped 4 bases, with 20 bases sitting between them. The CDR3 length is 15 residues. DNA for the CDR3: TGTGCCAGCCTGGCGGCAGGGGCGCGGTCCTATGGCTACACCTTC. Translating it yields CASLAAGARSYGYTF.

This chain connects TRBV7-6 to TRBJ2-5; 11 nucleotides align to TRBD2. V shed 2 bases, J shed 4 bases, and the junction held 6 bases outside the gene matches. This CDR3 contains 16 residues. CDR1 is SGHVS and CDR2 is FNYEAQ in the germline V gene. Here the CDR3 DNA reads TGTGCCAGCAGCTTATTAGCGGGAGGGAGGGGAGAGACCCAGTACTTC. It encodes CASSLLAGGRGETQYF.

The V gene is TRBV15, the J gene TRBJ2-7; 15 bases line up with TRBD2. Germline V gene data show CDR1 as LNHNV and CDR2 as YYDKDF (reference sequence). V shed 3 bases and J 1 base; nucleotides not matched to a gene: 7. CDR3 size: 18 residues. CDR3 DNA sequence: TGTGCCACCAGCAGCGCCATGGGGACTAGCGGGAGGTCCTACGAGCAGTACTTC. This translates into CATSSAMGTSGRSYEQYF.

The chain is built from TRBV5-8 and TRBJ1-1; unclear D gene. Per the germline V gene, CDR1 is SGHTS and CDR2 is YDEGEE. The CDR3 contains 11 residues. The V and J ends lost 1 base and 8 bases respectively, with 6 bases between them. CDR3 sequence: CASSLRVEAFF. CDR3 DNA sequence: TGTGCCAGCAGCTTGCGGGTCGAAGCTTTCTTT.

The V call is TRBV5-8, the J call TRBJ1-2; D is unclear. This CDR3 comprises 12 residues. Trimming stripped 4 bases from V and 8 bases from J, with 12 bases between. Germline V lookup: CDR1 SGHTS, CDR2 YDEGEE. The CDR3 loop reads CASSEGLRGYTF. In DNA form, the CDR3 reads TGTGCCAGCAGCGAGGGCCTCCGCGGCTACACCTTC.

CDR3 protein: CASSPPGLEGTGELFF. In DNA form, the CDR3 reads TGTGCCAGCTCACCTCCGGGACTGGAGGGCACCGGGGAGCTGTTTTTT. This sequence joins TRBV18 and TRBJ2-2; weak D call: TRBD2 (6 bases). Germline V CDR1 and CDR2: KGHSH, LQKENI. The V end was cut by 3 bases, the J end by 4 bases, with 15 bases between. The CDR3 loop spans 16 amino acids.

The DNA of the CDR3 is TGTGCCAGCAGGCTGAGGGGGCGGACAGATACGCAGTATTTT. It encodes CASRLRGRTDTQYF. The chain has TRBV2 and TRBJ2-3, with 7 bases identical to TRBD1. Germline values: CDR1 SNHLY, CDR2 FYNNEI. This CDR3 comprises 14 residues. Trimming at V came to 6 bases and at J to 3 bases, leaving 6 bases not matched to a gene.